Listed below are T cell receptor beta chains from one sample, sequenced in a study of blood T cell repertoires in COVID-19. Repertoires were generated with immunoSEQ multiplex PCR, while TCRdb's copy carries only in-frame clones and drops some. The top ten clones hold 1.5% to 2% of a sample with under 110,000 clones, 85% of them seen once. Source material: peripheral blood. The receptors come from a woman aged 65 to 85 with active or convalescent COVID-19. Both conserved end residues are part of each CDR3. A D gene is named only where the DNA matches it firmly. A row's size may be missing; if present it is once, few, many or a size class.

len	j_gene	d_gene	abundance	v_gene	CDR3aa	CDR3nt
15	TRBJ1-2	TRBD1	once	TRBV27	CASSFSGTGNYGYTF	TGTGCCAGCAGTTTTTCCGGGACAGGGAACTATGGCTACACCTTC
15	TRBJ2-7	TRBD2	NA	TRBV7-3	CASSLGLAGTYEQYF	TGTGCCAGCAGCTTGGGACTAGCGGGTACCTACGAGCAGTACTTC
13	TRBJ2-1	NA	NA	TRBV12-3/TRBV12-4	CASSPDGYNEQFF	TGTGCCAGCAGCCCAGACGGGTACAATGAGCAGTTCTTC
18	TRBJ2-7	TRBD2	NA	TRBV30	CAWTLSRTSGASSYEQYF	TGTGCCTGGACCCTCTCCCGGACTAGCGGGGCAAGCTCCTACGAGCAGTACTTC
14	TRBJ1-1	TRBD1	NA	TRBV19	CASKVQGANTEAFF	TGTGCCAGTAAAGTACAGGGGGCGAACACTGAAGCTTTCTTT
13	TRBJ2-5	NA	once	TRBV6-6	CASIRGGSETQYF	TGTGCCAGCATAAGGGGGGGCTCAGAGACCCAGTACTTC
15	TRBJ1-4	TRBD1	few	TRBV24-1	CATSETTGGNEKLFF	TGTGCCACCAGTGAGACGACAGGGGGTAATGAAAAACTGTTTTTT
16	TRBJ1-1	NA	NA	TRBV18	CASSPAGLTGNTEAFF	TGTGCCAGCTCACCGGCAGGGCTCACGGGGAACACTGAAGCTTTCTTT
15	TRBJ1-4	TRBD1	once	TRBV7-2	CASSLGTGVSEKLFF	TGTGCCAGCAGCCTGGGGACAGGGGTCAGTGAAAAACTGTTTTTT
17	TRBJ2-1	NA	NA	TRBV4-1	CASSHSPGTRKDNEQFF	TGCGCCAGCAGCCACTCACCCGGGACTCGAAAGGACAATGAGCAGTTCTTC
15	TRBJ1-4	NA	NA	TRBV18	CASSPRLATNEKLFF	TGTGCCAGCTCACCTCGACTGGCAACTAATGAAAAACTGTTTTTT
14	TRBJ1-2	TRBD1	NA	TRBV27	CASSLSGQAYGYTF	TGTGCCAGCAGTCTGTCGGGACAGGCTTATGGCTACACCTTC
15	TRBJ2-7	NA	NA	TRBV5-6	CASSLGKRSFYEQYF	TGTGCCAGCAGCTTGGGCAAGCGTAGCTTCTACGAGCAGTACTTC
14	TRBJ1-1	NA	NA	TRBV5-1	CASTVGRGNTEAFF	TGCGCCAGCACGGTGGGCAGGGGGAACACTGAAGCTTTCTTT
14	TRBJ2-5	TRBD2	NA	TRBV7-2	CASSSLAVQETQYF	TGTGCCAGCAGCTCACTAGCGGTCCAAGAGACCCAGTACTTC
13	TRBJ2-7	NA	NA	TRBV18	CASSSQEGYEQYF	TGTGCCAGCTCCTCGCAGGAGGGGTACGAGCAGTACTTC
17	TRBJ2-3	TRBD2	NA	TRBV5-5	CASSTGLAGNRADTQYF	TGTGCCAGCAGCACGGGACTAGCGGGAAATCGCGCAGATACGCAGTATTTT
15	TRBJ2-3	NA	NA	TRBV2	CASRKWGGTTDTQYF	TGTGCCAGCAGGAAATGGGGCGGAACTACAGATACGCAGTATTTT
13	TRBJ1-1	NA	NA	TRBV6-6	CASSYPLDTEAFF	TGTGCCAGCAGTTACCCTCTAGACACTGAAGCTTTCTTT
13	TRBJ1-1	NA	NA	TRBV7-9	CASRKMGGTEAFF	TGTGCCAGCAGGAAGATGGGGGGGACTGAAGCTTTCTTT
13	TRBJ1-1	NA	once	TRBV7-3	CASSFGSEGEAFF	TGTGCCAGCAGCTTCGGTTCGGAGGGTGAAGCTTTCTTT
15	TRBJ1-1	NA	NA	TRBV5-4	CASTPGGNVNTEAFF	TGTGCCAGCACCCCGGGGGGGAACGTGAACACTGAAGCTTTCTTT
16	TRBJ1-1	NA	NA	TRBV7-8	CASSSGQHLVSTEAFF	TGTGCCAGCAGCTCTGGACAGCACCTGGTGAGCACTGAAGCTTTCTTT
14	TRBJ1-3	NA	NA	TRBV6-5	CASIEGGTGNTIYF	TGTGCCAGCATAGAGGGGGGGACTGGAAACACCATATATTTT
18	TRBJ1-4	TRBD1	once	TRBV4-3	CASSQDSIRGHGNEKLFF	TGCGCCAGCAGCCAAGATTCTATAAGGGGGCATGGTAATGAAAAACTGTTTTTT
15	TRBJ2-1	NA	NA	TRBV3-1/TRBV3-2	CASSQPISSVYEQFF	TGTGCCAGCAGCCAACCAATTTCTAGCGTCTATGAGCAGTTCTTC
15	TRBJ1-5	TRBD1	NA	TRBV5-1	CASSLGQGAGQPQHF	TGCGCCAGCAGCTTGGGGCAGGGGGCGGGGCAGCCCCAGCATTTT
14	TRBJ2-3	NA	once	TRBV5-1	CASSLLASADTQYF	TGCGCCAGCAGCTTACTAGCTTCTGCAGATACGCAGTATTTT
13	TRBJ2-5	NA	NA	TRBV10-1	CASSRTYQETQYF	TGCGCCAGCAGTAGGACATACCAAGAGACCCAGTACTTC